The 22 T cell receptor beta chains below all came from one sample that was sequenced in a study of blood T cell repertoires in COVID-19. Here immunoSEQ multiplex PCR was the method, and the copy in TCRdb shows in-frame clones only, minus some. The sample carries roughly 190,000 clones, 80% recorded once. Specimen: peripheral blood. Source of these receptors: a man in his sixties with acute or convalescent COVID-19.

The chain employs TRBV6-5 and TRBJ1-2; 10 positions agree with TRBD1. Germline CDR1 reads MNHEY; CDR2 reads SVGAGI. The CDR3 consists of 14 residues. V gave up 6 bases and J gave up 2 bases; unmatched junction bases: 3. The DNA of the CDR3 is TGTGCCAGCAGCCGGACAGGGGGAAACTATGGCTACACCTTC. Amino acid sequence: CASSRTGGNYGYTF.

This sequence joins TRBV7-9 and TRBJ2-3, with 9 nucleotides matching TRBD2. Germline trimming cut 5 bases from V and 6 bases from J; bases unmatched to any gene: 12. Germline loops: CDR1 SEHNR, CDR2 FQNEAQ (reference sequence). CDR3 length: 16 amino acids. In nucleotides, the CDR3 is TGTGCCAGCAGCATCTCCTTAGCGGGGGAGAGGGATACGCAGTATTTT. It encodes CASSISLAGERDTQYF.

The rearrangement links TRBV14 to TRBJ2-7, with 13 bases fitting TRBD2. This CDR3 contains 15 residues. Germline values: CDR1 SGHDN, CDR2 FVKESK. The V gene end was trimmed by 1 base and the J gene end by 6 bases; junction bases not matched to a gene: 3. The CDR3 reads CASSQGGLAGREQYF. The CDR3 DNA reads TGTGCCAGCAGCCAAGGGGGACTAGCGGGACGCGAGCAGTACTTC.

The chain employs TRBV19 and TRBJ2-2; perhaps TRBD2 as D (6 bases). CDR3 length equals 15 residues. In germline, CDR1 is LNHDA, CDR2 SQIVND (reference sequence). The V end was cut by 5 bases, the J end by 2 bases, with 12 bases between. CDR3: CASSLGGPNTGELFF. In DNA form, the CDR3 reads TGTGCCAGTAGTCTGGGAGGACCTAACACCGGGGAGCTGTTTTTT.

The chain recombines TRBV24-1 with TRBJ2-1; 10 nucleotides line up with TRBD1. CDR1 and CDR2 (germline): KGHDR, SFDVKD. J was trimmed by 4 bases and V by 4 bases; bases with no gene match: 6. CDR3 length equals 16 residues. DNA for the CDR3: TGTGCCACCAGTGAGCGGGGACAGGGGTTTTACAATGAGCAGTTCTTC. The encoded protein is CATSERGQGFYNEQFF.

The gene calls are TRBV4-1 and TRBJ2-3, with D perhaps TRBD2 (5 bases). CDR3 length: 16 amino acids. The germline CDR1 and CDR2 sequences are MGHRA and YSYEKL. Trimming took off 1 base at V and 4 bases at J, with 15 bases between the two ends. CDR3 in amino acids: CASSQVSGSPADTQYF. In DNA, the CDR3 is TGCGCCAGCAGCCAAGTGAGCGGCTCCCCGGCAGATACGCAGTATTTT.

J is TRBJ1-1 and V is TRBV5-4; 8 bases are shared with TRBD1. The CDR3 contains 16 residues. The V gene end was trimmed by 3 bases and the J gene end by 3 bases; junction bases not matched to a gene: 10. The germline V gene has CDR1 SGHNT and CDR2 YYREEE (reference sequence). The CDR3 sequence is CASSWGGTGPDTEAFF. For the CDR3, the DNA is TGTGCCAGCAGCTGGGGAGGGACAGGCCCGGACACTGAAGCTTTCTTT.

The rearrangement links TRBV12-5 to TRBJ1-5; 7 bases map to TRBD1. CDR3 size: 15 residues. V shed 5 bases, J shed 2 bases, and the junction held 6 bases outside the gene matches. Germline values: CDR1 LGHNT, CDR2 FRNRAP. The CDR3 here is CASGRQGEGNQPQHF. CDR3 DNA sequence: TGTGCTAGTGGTCGACAGGGTGAGGGCAATCAGCCCCAGCATTTT. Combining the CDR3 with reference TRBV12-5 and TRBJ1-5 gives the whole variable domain DARVTQTPRHKVTEMGQEVTMRCQPILGHNTVFWYRQTMMQGLELLAYFRNRAPLDDSGMPKDRFSAEMPDATLATLKIQPSEPRDSAVYFCASGRQGEGNQPQHFGDGTRLSIL.

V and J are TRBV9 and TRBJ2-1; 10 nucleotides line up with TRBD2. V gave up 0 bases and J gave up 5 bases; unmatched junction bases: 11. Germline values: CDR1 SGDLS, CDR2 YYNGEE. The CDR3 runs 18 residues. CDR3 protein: CASSVEPGLAGVHNEQFF. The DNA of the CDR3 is TGTGCCAGCAGCGTAGAACCAGGGCTAGCGGGAGTCCACAATGAGCAGTTCTTC.

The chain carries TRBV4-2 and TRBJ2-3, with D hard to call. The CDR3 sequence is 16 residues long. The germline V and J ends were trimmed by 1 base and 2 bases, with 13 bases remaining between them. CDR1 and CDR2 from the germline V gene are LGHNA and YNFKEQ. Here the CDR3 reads CASSQGSPQATDTQYF. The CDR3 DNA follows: TGTGCCAGCAGCCAAGGGAGTCCCCAAGCCACAGATACGCAGTATTTT.

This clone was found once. CDR3 sequence: CASSLIGGTGGTDTQYF. The CDR3 bases are TGTGCCAGCAGCTTGATCGGGGGGACAGGGGGCACAGATACGCAGTATTTT. The V and J genes are TRBV5-4 and TRBJ2-3; 10 nucleotides align to TRBD1. This CDR3 has 17 amino acids. V was pared by 1 base and J by 1 base, with 6 bases of the junction left unmatched. From germline, CDR1 is SGHNT and CDR2 YYREEE (reference sequence).

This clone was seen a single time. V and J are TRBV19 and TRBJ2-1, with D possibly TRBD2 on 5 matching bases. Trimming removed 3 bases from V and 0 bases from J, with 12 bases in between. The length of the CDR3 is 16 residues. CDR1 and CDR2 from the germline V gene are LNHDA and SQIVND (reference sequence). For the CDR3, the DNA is TGTGCCAGTAGTATCTCTGCGAGGGCCTCCTACAATGAGCAGTTCTTC. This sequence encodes CASSISARASYNEQFF. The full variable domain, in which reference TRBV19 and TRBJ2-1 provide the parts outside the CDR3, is DGGITQSPKYLFRKEGQNVTLSCEQNLNHDAMYWYRQDPGQGLRLIYYSQIVNDFQKGDIAEGYSVSREKKESFPLTVTSAQKNPTAFYLCASSISARASYNEQFFGPGTRLTVL.

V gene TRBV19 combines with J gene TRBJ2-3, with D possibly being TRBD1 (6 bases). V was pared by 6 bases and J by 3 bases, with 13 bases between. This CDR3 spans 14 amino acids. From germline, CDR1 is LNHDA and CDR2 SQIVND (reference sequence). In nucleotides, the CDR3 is TGTGCCAGTAGCGTCAACAGGGTAACAGATACGCAGTATTTT. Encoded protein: CASSVNRVTDTQYF.

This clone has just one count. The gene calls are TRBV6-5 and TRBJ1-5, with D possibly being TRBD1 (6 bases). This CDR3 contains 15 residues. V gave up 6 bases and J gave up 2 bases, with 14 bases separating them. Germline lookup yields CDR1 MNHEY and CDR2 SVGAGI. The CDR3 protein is CASRSSGAGNQPQHF. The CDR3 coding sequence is TGTGCCAGCAGGTCTTCAGGGGCAGGCAATCAGCCCCAGCATTTT.

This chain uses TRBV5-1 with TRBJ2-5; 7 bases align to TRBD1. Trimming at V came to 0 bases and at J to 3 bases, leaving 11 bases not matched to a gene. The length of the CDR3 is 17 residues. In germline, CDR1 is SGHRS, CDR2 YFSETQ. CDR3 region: CASSLAVAQGREETQYF. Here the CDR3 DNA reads TGCGCCAGCAGCTTGGCGGTGGCACAGGGGCGGGAAGAGACCCAGTACTTC.

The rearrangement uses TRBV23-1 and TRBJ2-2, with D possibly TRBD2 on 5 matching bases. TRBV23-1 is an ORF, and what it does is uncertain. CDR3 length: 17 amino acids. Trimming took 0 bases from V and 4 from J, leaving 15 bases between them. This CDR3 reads CASSQSDSSHGTGELFF. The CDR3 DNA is TGCGCCAGCAGTCAATCAGATTCTAGCCATGGCACCGGGGAGCTGTTTTTT.

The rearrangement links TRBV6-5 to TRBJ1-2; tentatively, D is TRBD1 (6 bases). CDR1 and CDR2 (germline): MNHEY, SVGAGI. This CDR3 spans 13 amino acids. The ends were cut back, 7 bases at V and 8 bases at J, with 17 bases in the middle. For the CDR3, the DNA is TGTGCCAGCATCAGGGGCGTTTATGGAGGCTACACCTTC. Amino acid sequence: CASIRGVYGGYTF.

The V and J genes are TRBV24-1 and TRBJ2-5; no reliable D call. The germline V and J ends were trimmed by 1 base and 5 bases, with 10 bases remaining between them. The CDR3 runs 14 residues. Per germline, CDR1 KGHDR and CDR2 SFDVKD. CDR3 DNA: TGTGCCACCAGTGATTTTCGGCGAGGCGAGACCCAGTACTTC. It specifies CATSDFRRGETQYF.

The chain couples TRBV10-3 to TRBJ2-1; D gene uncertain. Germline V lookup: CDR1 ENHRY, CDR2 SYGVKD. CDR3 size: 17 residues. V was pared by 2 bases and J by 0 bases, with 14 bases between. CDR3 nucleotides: TGTGCCATCAGTGAGGAAGAGTTGCCAAACTCCTACAATGAGCAGTTCTTC. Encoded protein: CAISEEELPNSYNEQFF.

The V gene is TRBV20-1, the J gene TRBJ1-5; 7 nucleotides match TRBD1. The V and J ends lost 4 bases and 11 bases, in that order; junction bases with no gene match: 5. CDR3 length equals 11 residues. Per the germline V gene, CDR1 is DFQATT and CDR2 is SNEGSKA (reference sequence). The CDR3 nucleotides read TGCAGTGCTAAGAGGGACAGTTCCCAGCATTTT. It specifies CSAKRDSSQHF.

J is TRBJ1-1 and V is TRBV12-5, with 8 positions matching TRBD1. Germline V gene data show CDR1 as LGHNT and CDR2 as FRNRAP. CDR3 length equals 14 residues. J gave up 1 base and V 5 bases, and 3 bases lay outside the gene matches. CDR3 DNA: TGTGCTAGTGGTGGTGGACAGGGGAACACTGAAGCTTTCTTT. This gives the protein CASGGGQGNTEAFF.

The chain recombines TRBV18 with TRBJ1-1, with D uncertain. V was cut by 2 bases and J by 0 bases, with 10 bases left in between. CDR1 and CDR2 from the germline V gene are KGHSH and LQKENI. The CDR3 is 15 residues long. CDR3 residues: CASSPIRDLNTEAFF. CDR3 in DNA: TGTGCCAGCTCACCAATAAGAGATTTGAACACTGAAGCTTTCTTT.